These 21 T cell receptor beta chains originate from one sample sequenced in a study of blood T cell repertoires in COVID-19. TCRdb's table, derived via immunoSEQ multiplex PCR, lists solely in-frame clones and lacks some. Of around 69,000 clones listed, about 84% were seen once; the top ten hold 1.8%. The sample consisted of peripheral blood. The receptors derive from a woman aged 55-69 years with acute or convalescent COVID-19.

The rearrangement joins TRBV6-1 to TRBJ2-7, with TRBD2 identical over 12 bases. Germline CDR1 and CDR2: MNHNS and SASEGT. The CDR3 length is 15 residues. V shed 6 bases and J 3 bases; nucleotides not matched to a gene: 6. CDR3 in DNA: TGTGCCAGCAGCTACGGACTAGCGGGGAACTACGAGCAGTACTTC. Protein: CASSYGLAGNYEQYF.

The gene calls are TRBV27 and TRBJ2-4; maybe TRBD1 (6 bases). Germline V gives CDR1 MNHEY, CDR2 SMNVEV (reference sequence). Trimming pared 5 bases from V and 0 bases from J, leaving 11 bases between. The CDR3 totals 15 residues. The CDR3 nucleotides read TGTGCCAGCAGTCCCGACAGGCTAGCCAAAAACATTCAGTACTTC. Translated, it gives CASSPDRLAKNIQYF.

The sample holds a few counts of this clone. The chain uses TRBV7-2 and TRBJ2-1; possible D gene TRBD2, 7 bases. V was pared by 1 base and J by 4 bases, with 11 bases between. Germline CDR1 is SGHTA and CDR2 is FQGNSA. The CDR3 is 15 amino acids. DNA for the CDR3: TGTGCCAGCAGCTTAGTCCGGGGGGCATACAATGAGCAGTTCTTC. Its protein product is CASSLVRGAYNEQFF.

This clone was counted once. The chain carries TRBV5-5 and TRBJ1-1, with 9 bases matching TRBD1. The germline V gene has CDR1 SGHKS and CDR2 YYEKEE (reference sequence). V shed 0 bases, J shed 0 bases, and the junction held 12 bases outside the gene matches. The CDR3 has 19 amino acids. CDR3 nucleotides: TGTGCCAGCAGCTTGGGGGACAGGGTGGGACATCCCATGAACACTGAAGCTTTCTTT. Its translation is CASSLGDRVGHPMNTEAFF.

The chain uses TRBV30 and TRBJ2-2; 7 bases match TRBD1. The CDR3 contains 14 residues. Losses at the gene ends were 8 bases for V and 2 bases for J; bases not matched to a gene: 8. The germline CDR1 and CDR2 sequences are GTSNPN and SVGIG (reference sequence). CDR3 bases: TGTGCCCAGGGTCGGGACAGTAACACCGGGGAGCTGTTTTTT. It encodes CAQGRDSNTGELFF.

The rearrangement links TRBV24-1 to TRBJ1-2, with 11 positions matching TRBD1. V lost 4 bases to trimming and J lost 5 bases; unmatched junction nucleotides: 8. The length of the CDR3 is 16 residues. Germline V lookup: CDR1 KGHDR, CDR2 SFDVKD. The CDR3: CATSEPGQGGGYGYTF. The CDR3 DNA reads as TGTGCCACCAGTGAGCCGGGACAGGGGGGCGGATATGGCTACACCTTC.

This chain links TRBV19 with TRBJ2-4; 11 bases align to TRBD2. The length of the CDR3 is 18 residues. With 4 bases clipped from V and 0 bases from J, the junction kept 8 bases outside the gene matches. Germline loops: CDR1 LNHDA, CDR2 SQIVND (reference sequence). Written as DNA, the CDR3 is TGTGCCAGTAGTACCTCGGGACTAGCGGTTTCAGCCAAAAACATTCAGTACTTC. This encodes CASSTSGLAVSAKNIQYF.

The chain combines TRBV28 with TRBJ2-5; 10 bases agree with TRBD2. Germline-derived CDR1 and CDR2 are MDHEN and SYDVKM. The CDR3 has 17 residues. Trimming took 5 bases from V and 0 from J; bases not matched to a gene: 9. The CDR3 protein is CASSLPQLAGDQETQYF. The CDR3 nucleotides read TGTGCCAGCAGTCTCCCCCAGCTAGCGGGGGACCAAGAGACCCAGTACTTC.

Only one count was recorded for this clone. This chain links TRBV6-2 or TRBV6-3 with TRBJ2-7; possible D gene TRBD1, 6 bases. Trimming left V 5 bases short and J 6 bases short, with 14 bases between. CDR3 length equals 13 residues. Per germline, CDR1 MNHEY and CDR2 SVGEGT. CDR3 region: CASSANRAGEQYF. CDR3 in DNA: TGTGCCAGCAGTGCGAACAGGGCTGGCGAGCAGTACTTC.

This clone was seen more than once but under ten times. This rearrangement joins TRBV2 to TRBJ1-1, with TRBD1 matching over 7 bases. CDR1 is SNHLY and CDR2 is FYNNEI in the germline V gene. The CDR3 totals 15 residues. V lost 5 bases, J lost 1 base, and 7 bases stayed unmatched. CDR3 sequence: CASSTRQGPNTEAFF. The CDR3 nucleotides are TGTGCCAGCAGTACGAGACAGGGCCCGAACACTGAAGCTTTCTTT.

The chain employs TRBV5-1 and TRBJ1-1, with TRBD1 matching 7 bases. Germline V gene lookup returns CDR1 SGHRS and CDR2 YFSETQ. V was clipped by 1 base and J by 0 bases; unmatched bases: 9. The length of the CDR3 is 17 residues. The CDR3 DNA reads as TGCGCCAGCAGCTTGAGATACCAGACAGGGTTGAACACTGAAGCTTTCTTT. It is translated as CASSLRYQTGLNTEAFF.

The chain recombines TRBV19 with TRBJ1-2; D perhaps matches TRBD1 (5 bases). The CDR3 is made up of 13 amino acids. Germline CDR1 is LNHDA and CDR2 is SQIVND (reference sequence). V was clipped by 2 bases and J by 3 bases, with 7 bases between them. DNA for the CDR3: TGTGCCAGTAGTATATTGGGGCACTATGGCTACACCTTC. Its translation is CASSILGHYGYTF.

A single count supports this clone. The V call is TRBV6-1, the J call TRBJ1-5; TRBD1 matches 10 bases. The CDR3 consists of 16 residues. Trimming at V came to 2 bases and at J to 3 bases, leaving 4 bases not matched to a gene. In germline, CDR1 is MNHNS, CDR2 SASEGT. DNA for the CDR3: TGTGCCAGCAGTGAAATGGGACAGGGGTACAATCAGCCCCAGCATTTT. This sequence encodes CASSEMGQGYNQPQHF.

V usage is TRBV27 and J usage is TRBJ2-3; 7 bases agree with TRBD2. This CDR3 has 16 amino acids. Trimming cost V 5 bases and J 2 bases; bases outside gene matches: 10. Germline loops: CDR1 MNHEY, CDR2 SMNVEV (reference sequence). CDR3 sequence (DNA): TGTGCCAGCAGTCCTCTAGCGGAAAGAGCCACAGATACGCAGTATTTT. It codes for CASSPLAERATDTQYF.

The V gene is TRBV18, the J gene TRBJ1-5; tentatively, D is TRBD1 (5 bases). The CDR3 runs 14 residues. Germline V gene lookup returns CDR1 KGHSH and CDR2 LQKENI. V gave up 6 bases and J gave up 2 bases, with 11 bases separating them. CDR3 in DNA: TGTGCCAGCTCCCCCAAACAGGGCAATCAGCCCCAGCATTTT. This translates into CASSPKQGNQPQHF.

The V and J genes are TRBV6-5 and TRBJ1-6; weak D call: TRBD1 (6 bases). This CDR3 has 14 amino acids. V lost 8 bases, J lost 5 bases, and 13 bases lay in between. The germline CDR1 and CDR2 sequences are MNHEY and SVGAGI. CDR3 DNA: TGTGCCAGCTCCCGGGACACCAATAATTCACCCCTCCACTTT. Translating gives CASSRDTNNSPLHF.

V gene TRBV5-1 combines with J gene TRBJ2-7, with 8 bases identical to TRBD1. The germline gives CDR1 SGHRS, CDR2 YFSETQ. Losses at the gene ends were 2 bases for V and 4 bases for J; bases not matched to a gene: 5. The CDR3 covers 14 residues. Written as DNA, the CDR3 is TGCGCCAGCAGCTTTTCAGGGGGCGAGTACGAGCAGTACTTC. Its translation: CASSFSGGEYEQYF.

V usage is TRBV19 and J usage is TRBJ1-1; TRBD1 matches 7 bases. This CDR3 is 15 amino acids long. Germline assignment: CDR1 LNHDA and CDR2 SQIVND (reference sequence). The ends lost 4 bases at V and 6 bases at J; junction bases unmatched: 11. The CDR3 DNA reads TGTGCCAGTAGTACGAGACAGGGAAACGGCGCTGAAGCTTTCTTT. Translation: CASSTRQGNGAEAFF.

As for this clone: A read error may account for a junction end that differs from germline. V is TRBV28 and J is TRBJ1-6; tentative D call: TRBD1 (6 bases). The length of the CDR3 is 15 residues. CDR1 and CDR2 (germline): MDHEN, SYDVKM. This chain's CDR3 is CASRLSYRAFSPLHF. The CDR3 DNA follows: TGTGCCAGCAGATTATCCTACAGGGCATTCTCACCCCTCCACTTT.

V usage is TRBV9 and J usage is TRBJ2-7, with D maybe TRBD2 (6 bases). This CDR3 region has 15 residues. Germline assignment: CDR1 SGDLS and CDR2 YYNGEE. Trimming removed 0 bases at V and 5 bases at J, with 15 bases between. DNA of the CDR3: TGTGCCAGCAGCGTAGAACGGGAGAGAAAGGACGAGCAGTACTTC. Translated, it gives CASSVERERKDEQYF.

The CDR3 here is CASRSGGYDYTF. CDR3 bases: TGTGCCAGCAGGTCGGGGGGATACGACTACACCTTC. V and J are TRBV14 and TRBJ1-2, with D tentatively TRBD1 (5 bases). Germline V gives CDR1 SGHDN, CDR2 FVKESK. The ends were cut back, 6 bases at V and 10 bases at J, with 15 bases in the middle. This CDR3 spans 12 amino acids.